The T cell receptor beta chain described here comes from a study of Ad26.COV2.S vaccination and SARS-CoV-2 variants. The wider study: Once or twice, 56 days apart, Ad26.COV2.S was delivered intramuscularly.

Trimming removed 5 bases at V and 6 bases at J, with 13 bases between. This CDR3 has 14 amino acids. CDR1 and CDR2 (germline): SGHVS, FQNEAQ. This table comes from immunoSEQ multiplex PCR, and its TCRdb copy is limited to in-frame clones, with some not included. The repertoire has some 390,000 clones, 70% to 90% of them found once; the top ten carry about 3.6%. The sample's treatment: about 20 received Ad26.COV2.S at low or high dose, single or two shots; about 5 received placebo; per-sample allocation not given. Sampling happened 63 days after the first vaccine or placebo injection. The material was peripheral blood, obtained in a trial of Ad26.COV2.S vaccine versus placebo. The rearrangement joins TRBV7-8 to TRBJ1-4; D is ambiguous. The sequence derives from a person aged 18-65 years who received the Ad26.COV2.S COVID-19 vaccine or a placebo. CDR3: CASSTLLRDEKLFF. The CDR3 coding sequence is TGTGCCAGCAGCACCCTTTTAAGGGATGAAAAACTGTTTTTT. Using reference TRBV7-8 and TRBJ1-4 for the parts outside the CDR3, the full variable domain is GAGVSQSPRYKVAKRGQDVALRCDPISGHVSLFWYQQALGQGPEFLTYFQNEAQLDKSGLPSDRFFAERPEGSVSTLKIQRTQQEDSAVYLCASSTLLRDEKLFFGSGTQLSVL.